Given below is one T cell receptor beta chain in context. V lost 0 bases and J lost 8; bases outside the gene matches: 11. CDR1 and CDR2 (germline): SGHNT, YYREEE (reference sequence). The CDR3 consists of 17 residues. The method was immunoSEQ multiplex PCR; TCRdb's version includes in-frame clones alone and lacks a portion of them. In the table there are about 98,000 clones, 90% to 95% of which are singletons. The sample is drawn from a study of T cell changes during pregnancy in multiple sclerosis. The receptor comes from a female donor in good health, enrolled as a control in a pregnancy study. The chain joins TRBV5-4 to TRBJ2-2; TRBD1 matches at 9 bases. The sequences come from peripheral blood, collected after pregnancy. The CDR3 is CASSLETGGVNSGELFF. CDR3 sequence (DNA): TGTGCCAGCAGCTTGGAAACAGGGGGCGTAAATTCGGGGGAGCTGTTTTTT.